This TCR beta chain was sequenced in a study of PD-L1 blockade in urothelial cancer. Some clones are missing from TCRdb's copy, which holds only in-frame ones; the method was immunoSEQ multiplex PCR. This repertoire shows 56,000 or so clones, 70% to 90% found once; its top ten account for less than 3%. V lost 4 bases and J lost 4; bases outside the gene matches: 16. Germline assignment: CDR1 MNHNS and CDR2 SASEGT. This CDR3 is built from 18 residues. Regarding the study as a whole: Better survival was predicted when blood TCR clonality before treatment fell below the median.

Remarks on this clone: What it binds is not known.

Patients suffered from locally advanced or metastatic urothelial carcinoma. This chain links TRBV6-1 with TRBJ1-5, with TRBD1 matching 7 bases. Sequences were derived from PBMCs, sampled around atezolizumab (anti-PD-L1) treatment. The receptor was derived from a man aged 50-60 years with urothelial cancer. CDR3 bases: TGTGCCAGCAGTGCTGGGACAGCCCACGGGAGGGGGAATCAGCCCCAGCATTTT. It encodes CASSAGTAHGRGNQPQHF.